This is a list of T cell receptor beta chains from one sample in a study of T-cell memory formation after mild COVID-19. TCRdb fed the 5' RACE reads into MiXCR, producing one record per CDR3 protein. The data hold over 450,000 distinct CDR3 sequences, with around 21% observed a single time. Sequencing input: PBMCs or a T cell subset sorted from them (not recorded which). Every receptor here comes from an adult woman who had mild COVID-19 (a few samples of this study predate the infection). Cell type and time point are not known. The CDR3 runs from the conserved cysteine through the conserved F or W. D genes are given only for firm matches. A clone size is listed for some rows: how often the clone was seen (once, few, many), or a class if it is expanded.

cdr3_nt: TGTGCCAGCAGGCCGGGAGGCACCTACAATGAGCAGTTCTTC; cdr3_aa: CASRPGGTYNEQFF; v_call: TRBV5-6; clone_size: .; j_call: TRBJ2-1; d_call: TRBD2
cdr3_nt: TGTGCCAGCAGGGGACAGATGAACACTGAAGCTTTCTTT; cdr3_aa: CASRGQMNTEAFF; v_call: TRBV12-3/TRBV12-4; clone_size: .; j_call: TRBJ1-1; d_call: TRBD1
cdr3_nt: TGTGCCAGCAGCCAAGGGCCGGACAGGGTTTCACCCCTCCACTTT; cdr3_aa: CASSQGPDRVSPLHF; v_call: TRBV3-1; clone_size: .; j_call: TRBJ1-6; d_call: TRBD1
cdr3_nt: TGTGCCAGCAGAGGGCAGGGGGTCGTCCCAGATACGCAGTATTTT; cdr3_aa: CASRGQGVVPDTQYF; v_call: TRBV6-2/TRBV6-3; clone_size: .; j_call: TRBJ2-3; d_call: TRBD1
cdr3_nt: TGTGCCAGCAGCTTAACTTTATCGACAGGGGGAACCGGGGAGCTGTTTTTT; cdr3_aa: CASSLTLSTGGTGELFF; v_call: TRBV7-3; clone_size: few; j_call: TRBJ2-2; d_call: TRBD1
cdr3_nt: TGCGCCAGCAGCTTGCTAGCAGCGTCCTACAATGAGCAGTTCTTC; cdr3_aa: CASSLLAASYNEQFF; v_call: TRBV5-1; clone_size: few; j_call: TRBJ2-1; d_call: .
cdr3_nt: TGTGCCAGCAGCTTAAGCCTAGCCGACGAGCAGTACTTC; cdr3_aa: CASSLSLADEQYF; v_call: TRBV7-9; clone_size: .; j_call: TRBJ2-7; d_call: .
cdr3_nt: TGTGCCAGTAGTTTCCCGACAGGGAACACTGAAGCTTTCTTT; cdr3_aa: CASSFPTGNTEAFF; v_call: TRBV19; clone_size: .; j_call: TRBJ1-1; d_call: .
cdr3_nt: TGCGCCAGCAGCCAAGACTGGGGGGGGTCCTACGAGCAGTACTTC; cdr3_aa: CASSQDWGGSYEQYF; v_call: TRBV4-1; clone_size: .; j_call: TRBJ2-7; d_call: TRBD2
cdr3_nt: TGCAGTGCTAGAGATCTAAGGGGGGCAAAACCCGAGCTGTTTTTT; cdr3_aa: CSARDLRGAKPELFF; v_call: TRBV20-1; clone_size: .; j_call: TRBJ2-2; d_call: .
cdr3_nt: TGTGCCAGCACCTTGACTAGCGGCTCCTACAATGAGCAGTTCTTC; cdr3_aa: CASTLTSGSYNEQFF; v_call: TRBV12-3/TRBV12-4; clone_size: many; j_call: TRBJ2-1; d_call: TRBD2
cdr3_nt: TGTGCCAGCAGCTCCCAGGCCGCTCTTTGCAATCAGCCCCAGCATTTT; cdr3_aa: CASSSQAALCNQPQHF; v_call: TRBV7-3; clone_size: .; j_call: TRBJ1-5; d_call: .
cdr3_nt: TGTGCCAGCAGCTTAGGCGGGACAGCCACTGAAGCTTTCTTT; cdr3_aa: CASSLGGTATEAFF; v_call: TRBV7-2; clone_size: many; j_call: TRBJ1-1; d_call: TRBD1
cdr3_nt: TGCAGCGTTACTGGACAGGGGGCACAAGAGACCCAGTACTTC; cdr3_aa: CSVTGQGAQETQYF; v_call: TRBV29-1; clone_size: few; j_call: TRBJ2-5; d_call: TRBD1
cdr3_nt: TGTGCCATCAGTGGATCGAAAACTCAAAACTCCTACAATGAGCAGTTCTTC; cdr3_aa: CAISGSKTQNSYNEQFF; v_call: TRBV10-3; clone_size: few; j_call: TRBJ2-1; d_call: .
cdr3_nt: TGTGCCAGCAGGAGGAGTCCACTAGACTCGGAGCAGTTCTTC; cdr3_aa: CASRRSPLDSEQFF; v_call: TRBV2; clone_size: .; j_call: TRBJ2-1; d_call: .
cdr3_nt: TGCAGCGTTGAAGATCGGGAGGGGGTGGAGACCCAGTACTTC; cdr3_aa: CSVEDREGVETQYF; v_call: TRBV29-1; clone_size: few; j_call: TRBJ2-5; d_call: TRBD2
cdr3_nt: TGTGCCAGTAGTTCCCGGACAGGGCTTGGGTTTTCAACTAATGAAAAACTGTTTTTT; cdr3_aa: CASSSRTGLGFSTNEKLFF; v_call: TRBV19; clone_size: .; j_call: TRBJ1-4; d_call: TRBD1
cdr3_nt: TGTGCCTGGAGCGGCTCACTCGGGGTGGGAGGAGAGACCCAGTACTTC; cdr3_aa: CAWSGSLGVGGETQYF; v_call: TRBV30; clone_size: .; j_call: TRBJ2-5; d_call: .
cdr3_nt: TGTGCCAGCAGTCCGGGACTAGCGGGAGTGTGGAATGAGCAGTTCTTC; cdr3_aa: CASSPGLAGVWNEQFF; v_call: TRBV12-3/TRBV12-4; clone_size: .; j_call: TRBJ2-1; d_call: TRBD2
cdr3_nt: TGTGCCAGCAGTTACTCCCGACTGGGGGAGTGGGCCCCAGCGCAGTTCTTC; cdr3_aa: CASSYSRLGEWAPAQFF; v_call: TRBV6-2/TRBV6-3; clone_size: few; j_call: TRBJ2-1; d_call: .
cdr3_nt: TGTGCCAGCAGCGGACTAGCGGGGGGTTCATTCGAGACCCAGTACTTC; cdr3_aa: CASSGLAGGSFETQYF; v_call: TRBV7-2; clone_size: few; j_call: TRBJ2-5; d_call: TRBD2
cdr3_nt: TGCGCCAGCAGCCAAGTTGATAGCGGGAGCTCCTACGAGCAGTACTTC; cdr3_aa: CASSQVDSGSSYEQYF; v_call: TRBV4-1; clone_size: .; j_call: TRBJ2-7; d_call: TRBD2